The next 12 T cell receptor beta chains were all read from a single sample in a study of T cells in Graves' hyperthyroidism and ophthalmopathy. Using RNA transcripts as the source, TCR beta CDR3 regions were amplified. HTBI primers drove first-round RT-PCR of the TCR CDR3. TCRdb re-analysed the multiplex PCR reads in MiXCR, keeping a single row per CDR3 protein. The sample holds some 720,000 distinct CDR3 sequences, roughly 15% seen once. Sample: blood. These receptor sequences come from a man in his late teens or twenties with Graves' hyperthyroidism.

This clonotype turned up a few times. The J gene is TRBJ2-1, the V gene TRBV6-1; D not certain. V was trimmed by 6 bases and J by 5 bases, leaving 11 bases between them. The CDR3 loop spans 13 amino acids. CDR1 is MNHNS, CDR2 SASEGT, per germline. CDR3 nucleotide sequence: TGTGCCAGCAGCTCCCTTCTTCACAATGAGCAGTTCTTC. It is translated as CASSSLLHNEQFF.

This clonotype occurred many times. This sequence joins TRBV5-4 and TRBJ1-6; D uncertain. Germline V gives CDR1 SGHNT, CDR2 YYREEE (reference sequence). This CDR3 comprises 14 residues. The V end lost 0 bases, the J end lost 7 bases, and 8 bases lay between the germline ends. The CDR3, as DNA: TGTGCCAGCAGCTTGGACGGCATCAATTCACCCCTCCACTTT. This sequence encodes CASSLDGINSPLHF.

This clonotype was detected ten times or more. This rearrangement joins TRBV28 to TRBJ2-1, with D perhaps TRBD2 (7 bases). CDR3 size: 18 residues. Germline V gives CDR1 MDHEN, CDR2 SYDVKM. Between the trimmed V and J ends, which lost 6 bases and 5 bases, there was a span of 26 bases. The CDR3 protein is CASSSTFRGEGTHNEQFF. For the CDR3, the DNA is TGTGCCAGCAGCTCCACCTTTAGGGGGGAGGGGACCCACAATGAGCAGTTCTTC.

This clonotype turned up a few times. This rearrangement joins TRBV4-1 to TRBJ2-7; D is unclear. The V end lost 4 bases, the J end lost 2 bases, and 21 bases lay between the germline ends. Germline V CDR1 and CDR2: MGHRA, YSYEKL. The CDR3 consists of 17 residues. The chain's CDR3 is CASSLLSSGVRTYEQYF. For the CDR3, the DNA is TGCGCCAGCAGCCTCCTATCTTCAGGCGTACGAACCTACGAGCAGTACTTC.

This clonotype occurred a few times. The chain links TRBV20-1 to TRBJ2-3; maybe TRBD2 (6 bases). The V and J ends lost 3 bases and 0 bases respectively, with 13 bases between them. The CDR3 covers 15 residues. Germline CDR1 and CDR2: DFQATT and SNEGSKA (reference sequence). The CDR3 sequence: CSARELASSTDTQYF. CDR3 nucleotide sequence: TGCAGTGCTAGGGAACTAGCTTCTAGCACAGATACGCAGTATTTT.

This clonotype appeared a few times. This sequence joins TRBV12-3 or TRBV12-4 and TRBJ2-2; possible D gene TRBD1, 6 bases. The CDR3 is 14 residues long. V lost 4 bases and J lost 5, with 11 bases in between. CDR3 sequence: CASSSYRETGELFF. Here the CDR3 DNA reads TGTGCCAGCAGTTCATACAGGGAAACCGGGGAGCTGTTTTTT.

This clonotype was picked up many times. The chain is built from TRBV18 and TRBJ2-1; 11 nucleotides align to TRBD2. Germline V gene lookup returns CDR1 KGHSH and CDR2 LQKENI. CDR3 size: 18 residues. J gave up 6 bases and V 3 bases, and 13 bases lay outside the gene matches. In nucleotides, the CDR3 is TGTGCCAGCTCACCCCAACGGACTAGCGGGCTCCTCCCCAATGAGCAGTTCTTC. Its protein is CASSPQRTSGLLPNEQFF.

This clonotype was picked up many times. This sequence joins TRBV19 and TRBJ2-1; D ambiguous. This CDR3 is built from 15 residues. Germline CDR1 and CDR2: LNHDA and SQIVND (reference sequence). Trimming took 3 bases from V and 0 from J, leaving 9 bases between them. The CDR3 nucleotides are TGTGCCAGTAGTATTCGTGGAAGCTCCTACAATGAGCAGTTCTTC. It encodes CASSIRGSSYNEQFF.

This clonotype was seen more than once but under ten times. The gene calls are TRBV18 and TRBJ2-7; D assignment may be TRBD1 or TRBD2 (5 bases each). Germline loops: CDR1 KGHSH, CDR2 LQKENI. Trimming stripped 3 bases from V and 6 bases from J, with 21 bases between. The CDR3 has 16 residues. As DNA, the CDR3 is TGTGCCAGCTCACCCCGAGGGACCACGGCCACGCTCGAGCAGTACTTC. Protein: CASSPRGTTATLEQYF.

The J gene is TRBJ1-2, the V gene TRBV29-1; TRBD1 is a possible D gene (5 bases). The CDR3 has 14 amino acids. Germline values: CDR1 SQVTM, CDR2 ANQGSEA. The V gene lost 0 bases and the J gene lost 4 bases, with 12 bases spanning the gap. This CDR3 reads CSVEEGALIYGYTF. Here the CDR3 DNA reads TGCAGCGTTGAAGAAGGGGCTCTTATCTATGGCTACACCTTC.

This clonotype was counted a few times. The CDR3 region is CSARSGLAGGPLLNEQFF. The CDR3 DNA sequence: TGCAGTGCTAGATCAGGACTAGCGGGAGGGCCGTTGCTCAATGAGCAGTTCTTC. The V call is TRBV20-1, the J call TRBJ2-1; TRBD2 agrees at 15 bases. The CDR3 consists of 18 residues. V lost 2 bases and J lost 6; bases outside the gene matches: 11. Germline CDR1 and CDR2: DFQATT and SNEGSKA (reference sequence).

This clonotype was detected many times. The rearrangement uses TRBV13 and TRBJ2-1, with TRBD2 identical over 7 bases. V trimming: 8 bases; J trimming: 8 bases; junction bases outside the gene matches: 12. From germline, CDR1 is PRHDT and CDR2 FYEKMQ (reference sequence). The CDR3 length is 14 residues. CDR3: CASGDYYPGDEQFF. The CDR3 bases are TGTGCCAGCGGGGACTATTACCCTGGGGATGAGCAGTTCTTC.